This T cell receptor beta chain was captured in a study of post-analysis software for immune sequencing data. Points from the study as a whole: There were five or six TRBV segments more frequent in patients than controls, and TRBV5-6, TRBV5-1 and TRBV20-1 were among them.

After removal of 1 base from V and 1 base from J, the junction contained 3 bases not matched to a gene. This CDR3 spans 15 amino acids. CDR1 and CDR2 (germline): MGHRA, YSYEKL. Comments on this clonotype: Its matching antigen is unknown.

The TCR beta cDNA libraries contained unique molecular identifiers. TCRdb reprocessed the PCR reads via MiXCR and lists one record per CDR3 protein. The sample lists 740,000 or so distinct CDR3 sequences, approximately 53% seen once, with roughly 4.4% in the top ten. This sequence was found in a girl aged 5-17 years with multiple sclerosis. The specimen was blood. The chain combines TRBV4-1 with TRBJ2-5; 7 positions agree with TRBD2. The DNA of the CDR3 is TGCGCCAGCAGCCAAGGAGCGGGGATCCAAGAGACCCAGTACTTC. It codes for CASSQGAGIQETQYF.